These T cell receptor beta chains were read from a single sample in a study of blood T cell repertoires in COVID-19. Profiled with immunoSEQ multiplex PCR; TCRdb holds only in-frame clones, not every one. The data show approximately 390,000 clones, roughly 90% seen once. Sequencing input: peripheral blood. These receptors were obtained from a man between 18 and 29 years old with active or convalescent COVID-19. The CDR3 runs from the conserved cysteine through the conserved F or W. The order of the fields is V gene, J gene, CDR3 protein.

>TRBV6-2/TRBV6-3|TRBJ1-1
CASSYKRGRYTEAFF
>TRBV6-4|TRBJ2-1
CASSEGGRLAGVYNEQFF
>TRBV3-1/TRBV3-2|TRBJ2-3
CASSLRIVAGVGDTQYF
>TRBV5-1|TRBJ1-1
CASSLAGGYQGTEAFF
>TRBV4-1|TRBJ1-2
CASTPTGGFGYTF
>TRBV12-5|TRBJ2-2
CASGLQTGANTGELFF
>TRBV27|TRBJ2-3
CASGETSRSTDTQYF
>TRBV29-1|TRBJ2-2
CSVARAGELFF
>TRBV5-6|TRBJ1-3
CASSPRVGNTIYF
>TRBV27|TRBJ1-2
CASSQSTGQGVSGYTF
>TRBV15|TRBJ2-1
CATSRATSGGDYEQFF
>TRBV19|TRBJ2-3
CASSILGTQYF
>TRBV5-1|TRBJ1-3
CASALQGSSGNTIYF
>TRBV5-5|TRBJ2-1
CASSLGSGRATGEQFF
>TRBV10-3|TRBJ2-7
CAISIGGIDEQYF
>TRBV5-1|TRBJ2-7
CASSWTGNEQYF
>TRBV5-1|TRBJ1-5
CASSLVPGVSNQPQHF
>TRBV16|TRBJ2-7
CASSQRERGGAYEQYF
>TRBV4-3|TRBJ2-1
CASSQDTSGIYEQFF
>TRBV5-8|TRBJ1-5
CASSFPGALNQPQHF
>TRBV21-1|TRBJ1-2
CASSRGTAGGYTF
>TRBV19|TRBJ1-4
CASTVGTGGVEKLFF
>TRBV27|TRBJ2-1
CASSLAGGLGNEQFF
>TRBV6-5|TRBJ1-5
CASSLTGDNQPQHF
>TRBV4-2|TRBJ2-5
CASSQGRGQETQYF
>TRBV7-2|TRBJ1-2
CASSWAGRPGYTF
>TRBV6-5|TRBJ2-7
CASSYSRQGLSYEQYF
>TRBV24-1|TRBJ2-7
CATSAGRSPYEQYF
>TRBV24-1|TRBJ1-2
CATSDLRSNYGYTF
>TRBV11-2|TRBJ2-5
CASSPGRFFEETQYF
>TRBV5-5|TRBJ2-7
CASSTSIAGGPYEQYF
>TRBV5-1|TRBJ1-4
CASSYGTVNEKLFF
>TRBV7-2|TRBJ2-7
CASSLVSGTYEQYF
>TRBV11-2|TRBJ2-1
CASRAFRGTRYNEQFF
>TRBV5-1|TRBJ2-5
CASSQGGKVVETQYF
>TRBV6-5|TRBJ2-1
CASQMGGYNEQFF
>TRBV3-1/TRBV3-2|TRBJ2-7
CASSPGLAGGYEQYF
>TRBV28|TRBJ1-2
CASRGGTGYYGYTF
>TRBV4-3|TRBJ2-7
CASSQDWIQGGYEQYF
>TRBV24-1|TRBJ2-2
CATSDLMGGPNTGELFF
>TRBV4-2|TRBJ2-7
CASGWGPYEQYF
>TRBV24-1|TRBJ2-5
CATSTSGTAQETQYF
>TRBV9|TRBJ1-5
CASSPGQGNQPQHF
>TRBV9|TRBJ2-3
CASSAPEGLAGHTDTQYF
>TRBV4-3|TRBJ1-1
CASSQQGARFDEAFF
>TRBV28|TRBJ2-1
CASSLGTGINEQFF
>TRBV12-3/TRBV12-4|TRBJ1-5
CASSETGPQHF
>TRBV5-6|TRBJ1-6
CASSLEAGASPLHF
>TRBV10-3|TRBJ2-1
CAIRSGTGNVNEQFF
>TRBV29-1|TRBJ1-1
CSAGGSMYTEAFF
>TRBV19|TRBJ2-1
CASSISGQGPYNEQFF
>TRBV11-2|TRBJ1-3
CASSSGQGNTIYF
>TRBV19|TRBJ2-1
CASSGWLAGGEQFF
>TRBV24-1|TRBJ1-4
CATRGLDEKLFF
>TRBV28|TRBJ2-7
CASTRDSVIYEQYF